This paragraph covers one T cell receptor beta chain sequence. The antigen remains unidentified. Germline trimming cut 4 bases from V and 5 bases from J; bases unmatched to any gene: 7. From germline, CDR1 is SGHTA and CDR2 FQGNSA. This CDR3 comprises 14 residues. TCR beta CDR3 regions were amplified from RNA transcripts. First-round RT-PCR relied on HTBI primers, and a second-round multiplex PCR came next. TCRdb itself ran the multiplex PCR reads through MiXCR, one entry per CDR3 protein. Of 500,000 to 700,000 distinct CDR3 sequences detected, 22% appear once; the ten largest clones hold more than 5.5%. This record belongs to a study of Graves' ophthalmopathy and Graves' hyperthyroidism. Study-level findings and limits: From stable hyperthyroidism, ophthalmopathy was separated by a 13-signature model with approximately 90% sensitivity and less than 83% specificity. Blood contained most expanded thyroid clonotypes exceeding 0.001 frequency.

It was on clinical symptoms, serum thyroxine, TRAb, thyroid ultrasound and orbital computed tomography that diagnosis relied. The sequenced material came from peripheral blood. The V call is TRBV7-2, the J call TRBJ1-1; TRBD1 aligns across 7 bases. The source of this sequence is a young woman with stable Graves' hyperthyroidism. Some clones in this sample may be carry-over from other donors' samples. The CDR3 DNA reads TGTGCCAGCAGCTCCCAACAGGGGTGGACTGAAGCTTTCTTT. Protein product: CASSSQQGWTEAFF.